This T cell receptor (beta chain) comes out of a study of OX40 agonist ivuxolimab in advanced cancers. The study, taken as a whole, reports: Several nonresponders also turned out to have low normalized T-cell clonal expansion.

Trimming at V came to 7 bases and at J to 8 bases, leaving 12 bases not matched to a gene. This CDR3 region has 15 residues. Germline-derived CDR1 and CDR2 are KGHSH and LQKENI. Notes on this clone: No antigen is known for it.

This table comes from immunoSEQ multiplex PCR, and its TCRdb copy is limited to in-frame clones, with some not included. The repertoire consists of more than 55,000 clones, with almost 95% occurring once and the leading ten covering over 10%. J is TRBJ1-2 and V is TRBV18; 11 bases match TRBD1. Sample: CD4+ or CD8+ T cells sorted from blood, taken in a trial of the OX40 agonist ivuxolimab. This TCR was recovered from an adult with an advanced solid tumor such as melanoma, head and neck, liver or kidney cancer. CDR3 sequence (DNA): TGTGCCAGCTACGGACAGGGGGCACAAGTCTCGGGCTACACCTTC. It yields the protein CASYGQGAQVSGYTF.